There are a few counts of the clone carrying this TCR beta chain. The sample originates from a study of prognosis after radiotherapy for stage I lung cancer. Amplicons of TCR beta CDR3 were generated from genomic DNA by two-round multiplex PCR. First-round PCR amplification was performed with primers specific to each TRBV and TRBJ gene. TCRdb ran MiXCR on the multiplex PCR reads and lists one entry per CDR3 protein. This sample yields about 24,000 distinct CDR3 sequences, of which approximately 40% are seen a single time; around a fifth belongs to the top ten. Sequencing was performed on PBMCs, taken before or after stereotactic body radiation therapy (not recorded which). This sequence originates from a donor aged 50 or older with non-small cell lung cancer.

CDR3 in amino acids: CASSSTPLQGQFF. The CDR3 DNA is TGTGCCAGTAGTTCTACGCCCCTCCAGGGGCAGTTCTTC. V gene TRBV19 combines with J gene TRBJ2-1, with D perhaps matching TRBD1 (5 bases). The CDR3 has 13 amino acids. V was pared by 5 bases and J by 12 bases, with 17 bases between. CDR1 is LNHDA, CDR2 SQIVND, per germline (reference sequence).